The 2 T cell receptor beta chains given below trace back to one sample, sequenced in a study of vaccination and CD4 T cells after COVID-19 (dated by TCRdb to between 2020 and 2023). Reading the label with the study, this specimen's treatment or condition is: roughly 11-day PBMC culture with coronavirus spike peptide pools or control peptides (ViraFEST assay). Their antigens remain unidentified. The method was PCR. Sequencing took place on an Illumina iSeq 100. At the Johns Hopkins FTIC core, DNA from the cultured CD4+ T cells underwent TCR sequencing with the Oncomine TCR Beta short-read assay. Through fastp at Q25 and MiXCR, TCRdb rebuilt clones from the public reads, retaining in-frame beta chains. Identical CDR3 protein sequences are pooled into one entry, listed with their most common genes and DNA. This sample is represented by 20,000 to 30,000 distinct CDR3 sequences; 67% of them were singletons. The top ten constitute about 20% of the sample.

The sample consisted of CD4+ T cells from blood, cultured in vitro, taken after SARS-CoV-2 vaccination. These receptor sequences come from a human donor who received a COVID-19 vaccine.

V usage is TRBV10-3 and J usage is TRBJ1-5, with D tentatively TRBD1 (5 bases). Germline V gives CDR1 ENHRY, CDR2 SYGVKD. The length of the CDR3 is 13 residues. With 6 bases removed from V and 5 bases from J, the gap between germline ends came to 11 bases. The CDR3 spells CAIRGQRDQPQHF. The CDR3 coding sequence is TGTGCCATCAGGGGGCAGAGAGATCAGCCCCAGCATTTT.

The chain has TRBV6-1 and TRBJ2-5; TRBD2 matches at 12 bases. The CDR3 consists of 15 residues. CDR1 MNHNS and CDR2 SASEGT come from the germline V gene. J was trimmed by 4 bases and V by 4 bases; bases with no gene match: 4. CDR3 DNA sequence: TGTGCCAGCAGTGGAACTAGCGGGGGGCGAGAGACCCAGTACTTC. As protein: CASSGTSGGRETQYF.